This TCR beta chain is from a study of T cell responses to AZD1222 COVID-19 vaccine. Study in general: Second-dose timings of about 4 or about 12 weeks were pooled. Study outcomes and limitations: Only six people who got AZD1222 tested seropositive at baseline. Targets within unmutated variant regions were reportedly found for nearly half of spike-specific TCRs. Donors, mostly white British, included more females; clonal diversity was possibly underestimated.

Comment on this clone: Its antigen is unidentified.

The method was immunoSEQ multiplex PCR; TCRdb's version includes in-frame clones alone and lacks a portion of them. Of about 100,000 clones listed, 90% to 95% are singletons. Germline V gives CDR1 LNHDA, CDR2 SQIVND (reference sequence). Trimming took 5 bases from V and 0 from J, leaving 8 bases between them. This CDR3 region has 14 residues. Sequenced material: peripheral blood, taken on day 0 of AZD1222 vaccination. This TCR was sampled from an adult in good health. The chain links TRBV19 to TRBJ1-3; D might be TRBD1 (6 bases). The CDR3 here is CASSDRSSGNTIYF. The CDR3, as DNA: TGTGCCAGTAGTGACAGGAGCTCTGGAAACACCATATATTTT.